This TCR beta chain was identified in a study of blood T cell repertoires in COVID-19. Across the study: Some COVID-19 samples were acute and others convalescent; all came from the United States, Italy and Spain. Sources were T cells, B-cell-depleted T cells, or PBMCs; the material itself was cDNA or gDNA.

The CDR3 loop spans 15 amino acids. J gave up 2 bases and V 4 bases, and 3 bases lay outside the gene matches. In germline, CDR1 is SGHDT, CDR2 YYEEEE. Some clones are missing from TCRdb's copy, which holds only in-frame ones; the method was immunoSEQ multiplex PCR. The sample has more than 120,000 clones; 89% are singletons. The gene calls are TRBV5-6 and TRBJ1-4; 9 bases are shared with TRBD1. The material sequenced was peripheral blood. The clonotype comes from a human donor in a cohort sampled during active COVID-19. CDR3 in DNA: TGTGCCAGCAGCCTTACAGGGGGCACTAATGAAAAACTGTTTTTT. It translates to CASSLTGGTNEKLFF.